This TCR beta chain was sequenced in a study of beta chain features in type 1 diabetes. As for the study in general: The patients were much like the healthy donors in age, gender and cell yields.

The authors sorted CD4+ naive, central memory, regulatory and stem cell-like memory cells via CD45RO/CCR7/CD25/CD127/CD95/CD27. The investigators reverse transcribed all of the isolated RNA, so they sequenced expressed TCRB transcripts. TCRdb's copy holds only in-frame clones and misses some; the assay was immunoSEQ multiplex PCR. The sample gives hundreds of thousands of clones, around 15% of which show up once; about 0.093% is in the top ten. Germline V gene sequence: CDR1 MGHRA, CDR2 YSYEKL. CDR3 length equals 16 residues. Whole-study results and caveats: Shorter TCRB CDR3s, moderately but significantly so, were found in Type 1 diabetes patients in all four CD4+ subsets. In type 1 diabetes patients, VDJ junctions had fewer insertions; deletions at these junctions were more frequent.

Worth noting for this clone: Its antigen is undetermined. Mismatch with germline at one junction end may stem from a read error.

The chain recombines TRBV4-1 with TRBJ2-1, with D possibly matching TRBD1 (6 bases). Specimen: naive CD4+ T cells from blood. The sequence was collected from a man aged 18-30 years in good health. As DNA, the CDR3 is TGTGCCAGCAGCCAGGGTACGGGACATCTTTACAATGAGCAGTTCTTC. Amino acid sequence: CASSQGTGHLYNEQFF.